A selection of T cell receptor beta chains follows, all from one sample in a study of T-cell memory formation after mild COVID-19. TCRdb itself ran the 5' RACE reads through MiXCR, one entry per CDR3 protein. The data contain fewer than 700,000 distinct CDR3 sequences, more than 15% of them seen just once; the ten biggest clones take up approximately 12%. Sample: PBMCs or a T cell subset sorted from them (not recorded which). The receptor source for this set is an adult woman who had mild COVID-19 (a few samples of this study predate the infection). Cell type and time point are not known. Each CDR3 is given with its conserved first and last residue. The D gene is left open where the match is weak. Size tells how often a clone was seen (once, few, many) or the class of an expanded clone, and some rows leave it out.

j_call | clone_size | v_call | cdr3_length | d_call | cdr3_aa | cdr3_nt
TRBJ1-2 | few | TRBV7-2 | 14 | - | CASSLDISNYGYTF | TGTGCCAGCAGCTTAGATATATCAAACTATGGCTACACCTTC
TRBJ1-1 | - | TRBV7-6 | 16 | - | CASSLSEGLIHTEAFF | TGTGCCAGCAGCTTGAGTGAGGGATTAATTCACACTGAAGCTTTCTTT
TRBJ2-7 | - | TRBV6-5 | 16 | - | CASSYKSSGLPYEQYF | TGTGCCAGCAGTTATAAAAGCAGCGGGCTACCCTACGAGCAGTACTTC
TRBJ2-1 | many | TRBV7-6 | 15 | TRBD2 | CASRRGLAGVNEQFF | TGTGCCAGCAGACGCGGACTAGCGGGAGTCAATGAGCAGTTCTTC
TRBJ1-2 | few | TRBV5-6 | 15 | - | CASFPPSGINYGYTF | TGTGCCAGCTTTCCCCCCTCAGGGATTAACTATGGCTACACCTTC
TRBJ2-5 | - | TRBV10-3 | 14 | - | CANSLSGAGETQYF | TGTGCCAACTCCCTATCGGGGGCCGGGGAGACCCAGTACTTC
TRBJ2-3 | - | TRBV12-3/TRBV12-4 | 14 | - | CASSFGQGKSTQYF | TGTGCCAGCAGTTTTGGCCAGGGAAAGTCTACGCAGTATTTT
TRBJ2-5 | many | TRBV7-2 | 17 | TRBD2 | CASSLRFGLAVQETQYF | TGTGCCAGCAGCTTGAGGTTCGGACTAGCGGTACAAGAGACCCAGTACTTC
TRBJ2-1 | few | TRBV5-4 | 17 | - | CASSLAAGRGSYNEQFF | TGTGCCAGCAGCTTAGCGGCGGGGCGTGGGTCCTACAATGAGCAGTTCTTC
TRBJ1-2 | - | TRBV30 | 13 | - | CAWRRGTYYGYTF | TGTGCCTGGAGACGGGGGACCTACTATGGCTACACCTTC
TRBJ1-2 | few | TRBV20-1 | 14 | - | CSARELSRDYGYTF | TGCAGTGCTAGAGAATTGAGCAGAGACTATGGCTACACCTTC
TRBJ2-7 | few | TRBV25-1 | 13 | - | CASSEVSNYEQYF | TGTGCCAGCAGTGAGGTATCAAACTACGAGCAGTACTTC
TRBJ1-1 | - | TRBV24-1 | 17 | TRBD1 | CATSSGQGARVNTEAFF | TGTGCCACCAGCTCGGGACAGGGGGCAAGAGTGAACACTGAAGCTTTCTTT
TRBJ2-7 | - | TRBV7-6 | 15 | TRBD2 | CASSQVAGSSYEQYF | TGTGCCAGCAGCCAAGTAGCGGGGAGCTCCTACGAGCAGTACTTC
TRBJ2-7 | few | TRBV6-2/TRBV6-3 | 13 | - | CASSSTPPGAIPF | TGTGCCAGCAGTTCGACCCCCCCCGGGGCCATCCCCTTC
TRBJ2-3 | - | TRBV4-2 | 15 | - | CASSQDSGGTDTQYF | TGTGCCAGCAGCCAAGATTCGGGAGGCACAGATACGCAGTATTTT
TRBJ2-7 | - | TRBV18 | 15 | TRBD1 | CASSFGTGVAYEQYF | TGTGCCAGCTCCTTCGGGACAGGGGTGGCCTACGAGCAGTACTTC
TRBJ1-1 | - | TRBV3-1 | 12 | - | CASSQDRGVSFF | TGTGCCAGCAGCCAAGATCGAGGAGTATCTTTCTTT
TRBJ2-7 | few | TRBV5-5 | 13 | - | CASSNSGVYEQYF | TGTGCCAGCAGCAACTCAGGGGTTTACGAGCAGTACTTC
TRBJ2-7 | many | TRBV7-9 | 11 | - | CASSSRPKQYF | TGTGCCAGCAGCTCCCGACCGAAGCAGTACTTC
TRBJ2-3 | - | TRBV6-1 | 17 | - | CASSGTSPLRSTDTQYF | TGTGCCAGCAGCGGGACTTCTCCACTGCGTAGCACAGATACGCAGTATTTT
TRBJ1-2 | few | TRBV18 | 14 | TRBD1 | CASSPLGQNYGYTF | TGTGCCAGCTCACCACTGGGACAGAACTATGGCTACACCTTC
TRBJ2-7 | - | TRBV7-9 | 13 | TRBD1 | CASSAGTGYEQYF | TGTGCCAGCAGCGCCGGGACAGGCTACGAGCAGTACTTC
TRBJ2-3 | - | TRBV12-3/TRBV12-4 | 16 | TRBD2 | CASSPNSGGRTDTQYF | TGTGCCAGCAGTCCCAACAGCGGGGGGCGCACAGATACGCAGTATTTT
TRBJ1-2 | - | TRBV14 | 16 | - | CASSQVSGDFNYGYTF | TGTGCCAGCAGCCAAGTCTCCGGAGACTTCAACTATGGCTACACCTTC
TRBJ2-1 | many | TRBV3-1 | 12 | - | CASSQGRREQFF | TGTGCCAGCAGCCAAGGGCGTCGTGAGCAGTTCTTC
TRBJ2-1 | few | TRBV29-1 | 12 | TRBD2 | CSVEGTSGGGFF | TGCAGCGTTGAAGGGACTAGCGGGGGCGGATTCTTC
TRBJ2-1 | - | TRBV6-5 | 16 | - | CASSYSAVSSYNEQFF | TGTGCCAGCAGTTACTCGGCGGTCAGCTCCTACAATGAGCAGTTCTTC
TRBJ2-1 | few | TRBV7-2 | 13 | TRBD2 | CASSFQWEGEQFF | TGTGCCAGCAGCTTTCAATGGGAGGGGGAGCAGTTCTTC
TRBJ1-2 | - | TRBV9 | 14 | - | CASSPPGLADGYTF | TGTGCCAGCAGCCCCCCCGGCCTAGCGGATGGCTACACCTTC
TRBJ1-2 | - | TRBV5-1 | 12 | - | CASSLIEGRATF | TGCGCCAGCAGCTTGATCGAGGGGCGGGCCACCTTC
TRBJ2-2 | many | TRBV29-1 | 16 | TRBD2 | CSVEESGTSGTGELFF | TGCAGCGTTGAAGAATCCGGGACTAGCGGAACCGGGGAGCTGTTTTTT
TRBJ1-2 | - | TRBV20-1 | 13 | - | CSASRRARYGYTF | TGCAGTGCTAGTCGCAGGGCTAGGTATGGCTACACCTTC
TRBJ2-7 | - | TRBV5-1 | 12 | - | CASSDTDSEQYF | TGCGCCAGCAGCGACACAGATTCCGAGCAGTACTTC
TRBJ2-2 | few | TRBV24-1 | 19 | TRBD2 | CATSSAPGTSGSPTGELFF | TGTGCCACCAGTTCCGCCCCCGGGACTAGCGGGAGTCCGACCGGGGAGCTGTTTTTT
TRBJ2-5 | few | TRBV20-1 | 12 | - | CSAYYGVGTQYF | TGCAGTGCTTACTACGGGGTTGGGACCCAGTACTTC
TRBJ2-7 | - | TRBV6-6 | 17 | TRBD1 | CASSYTLRDRVTYEQYF | TGTGCCAGCAGCTACACACTCCGGGACAGGGTCACCTACGAGCAGTACTTC
TRBJ2-1 | - | TRBV4-1 | 14 | TRBD1 | CARHRDRDGDEQFF | TGCGCCAGACACCGGGACAGGGATGGCGATGAGCAGTTCTTC
TRBJ2-1 | few | TRBV7-9 | 15 | TRBD2 | CASSSTTGLEAEQFF | TGTGCCAGCAGCTCTACCACGGGACTAGAGGCTGAGCAGTTCTTC
TRBJ2-1 | few | TRBV12-5 | 18 | TRBD2 | CASGQPPGAGVSYNEQFF | TGTGCTAGTGGGCAGCCCCCGGGTGCGGGAGTTTCCTACAATGAGCAGTTCTTC
TRBJ2-3 | - | TRBV20-1 | 19 | TRBD2 | CSARGLAGGPVTRTDTQYF | TGCAGTGCTAGAGGGCTAGCGGGGGGGCCGGTCACCCGCACAGATACGCAGTATTTT
TRBJ2-1 | - | TRBV7-9 | 17 | TRBD2 | CASLIGGRAPHYNEQFF | TGTGCCAGCCTGATAGGAGGGAGGGCCCCACATTACAATGAGCAGTTCTTC
TRBJ1-2 | - | TRBV10-3 | 16 | - | CAISDRVGVGSYGYTF | TGTGCCATCAGTGATCGAGTGGGAGTGGGGAGCTATGGCTACACCTTC
TRBJ1-1 | few | TRBV20-1 | 13 | - | CSARSSGDTEAFF | TGCAGTGCTCGGTCCTCCGGGGACACTGAAGCTTTCTTT
TRBJ1-1 | - | TRBV5-6 | 11 | - | CASSLRQALNF | TGTGCCAGCAGTCTCCGACAGGCTCTTAACTTT